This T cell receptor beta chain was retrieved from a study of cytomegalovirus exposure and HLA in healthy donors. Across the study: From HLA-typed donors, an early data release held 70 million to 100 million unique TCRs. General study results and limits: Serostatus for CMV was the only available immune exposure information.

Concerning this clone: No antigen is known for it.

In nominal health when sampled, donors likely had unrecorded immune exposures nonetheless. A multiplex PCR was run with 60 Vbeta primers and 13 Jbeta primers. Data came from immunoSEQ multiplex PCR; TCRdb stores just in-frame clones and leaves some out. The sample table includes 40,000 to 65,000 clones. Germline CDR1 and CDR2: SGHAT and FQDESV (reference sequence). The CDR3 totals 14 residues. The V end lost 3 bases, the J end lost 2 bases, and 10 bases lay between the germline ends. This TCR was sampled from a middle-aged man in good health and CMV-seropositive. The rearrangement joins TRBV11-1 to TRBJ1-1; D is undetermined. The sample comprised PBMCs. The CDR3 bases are TGTGCCAGCAGCTTGTCTCCAAGCAACACTGAAGCTTTCTTT. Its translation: CASSLSPSNTEAFF.